Sequencing of this T cell receptor (beta chain) was carried out in a study of CD8+ T cells in alopecia areata. Extracted from the samples, RNA was reverse transcribed into cDNA to serve as the sequencing template. Repertoires were generated with immunoSEQ multiplex PCR, while TCRdb's copy carries only in-frame clones and drops some. This sample has 170,000 or so clones, with 59% found just once. With respect to this clone: Its antigen is unidentified.

Study-wide points: Shared TCR sequences were less clear between patients than in mice, possibly partly from HLA diversity. Scalp samples also yield sequences of resident alphabeta T cells from normal skin. Lesional scalp, especially alopecia totalis/universalis, showed higher clonality than normal scalp.

The sorting of PBMCs gave CD4+ and CD8+ T cells. The CDR3 has 14 amino acids. Germline loops: CDR1 GTSNPN, CDR2 SVGIG (reference sequence). Trimming took off 3 bases at V and 5 bases at J, with 14 bases between the two ends. Here the sequenced sample was CD4+ T cells sorted from blood, taken at week 0. The clonotype originates from a human donor with alopecia areata. This chain joins TRBV30 and TRBJ1-5, with D possibly TRBD1 on 5 matching bases. The CDR3 loop reads CAWSLRARDQPQHF. CDR3 nucleotide sequence: TGTGCCTGGAGCCTCAGGGCAAGGGATCAGCCCCAGCATTTT.